This note documents a single TCR beta chain sequence. Method: immunoSEQ multiplex PCR; TCRdb's copy keeps in-frame clones and lacks some. The sample lists some 180,000 clones, 80% to 85% occurring once. This sample is part of a study of blood T cell repertoires in COVID-19. Study information: Both acute and convalescent COVID-19 samples were obtained from the United States, Italy and Spain.

The source material was peripheral blood. The receptor was isolated from a woman aged 40 to 50 with COVID-19, enrolled during active disease.

CDR3 DNA: TGTGCCAGCAGTTACCCGCGGGAGGTAATCCATGAGCAGTTCTTC. This gives the protein CASSYPREVIHEQFF. The rearrangement joins TRBV6-5 to TRBJ2-1; 8 bases map to TRBD2. This CDR3 spans 15 amino acids. Trimming cost V 2 bases and J 8 bases; bases outside gene matches: 8. Looked up from germline, CDR1 is MNHEY and CDR2 is SVGAGI.